This T cell receptor beta chain was obtained from a study of OX40 agonist ivuxolimab in advanced cancers. On the study more broadly: In this cohort, patients received ivuxolimab, an agonistic anti-OX40 (CD134) antibody. The dose-escalation cohort had hepatocellular carcinoma, melanoma, renal cell or head and neck cancer.

V dropped 5 bases and J dropped 6 bases, with 17 bases sitting between them. Germline-derived CDR1 and CDR2 are SGHVS and FNYEAQ. CDR3 size: 15 residues. At baseline, cycle 4 day 1, and cycle 7 day 1, blood was sampled. Profiling relied on immunoSEQ multiplex PCR, and the TCRdb table lists in-frame clones only, not all of them. The table shows 70,000 or so clones, with 92% occurring only once. The rearrangement uses TRBV7-6 and TRBJ2-1, with a possible D match to TRBD1 (6 bases). The input for sequencing was CD4+ or CD8+ T cells sorted from blood, taken in a trial of the OX40 agonist ivuxolimab. The clonotype comes from an adult with an advanced solid tumor such as melanoma, head and neck, liver or kidney cancer. The CDR3 sequence: CASSPDSWVGNEQFF. The CDR3 region has the DNA TGTGCCAGCAGCCCGGACAGTTGGGTCGGCAATGAGCAGTTCTTC.